A single sample is the source of the 24 T cell receptor beta chains below, sequenced in a study of long-term antiretroviral therapy in people with HIV. Sequencing used immunoSEQ v3.0 at survey level. The repertoire was sequenced with immunoSEQ multiplex PCR; TCRdb's copy has only in-frame clones and lacks some. The sample gives 15,000 to 20,000 clones, roughly 95% of which show up once; over 1.1% is in the top ten. The material sequenced was unsorted PBMCs, taken around 10 years after starting antiretroviral therapy. These receptors came from a young man with HIV.

This clone showed up just once. The chain couples TRBV6-5 to TRBJ2-2; D is unresolved. From germline, CDR1 is MNHEY and CDR2 SVGAGI. The CDR3 is 14 amino acids. V shed 6 bases and J shed 3 bases, with 11 bases lying between them. CDR3 in DNA: TGTGCCAGCAGGTGGGCAGGAGACACCGGGGAGCTGTTTTTT. Its protein product is CASRWAGDTGELFF.

This clone was seen just once. The chain is built from TRBV10-2 and TRBJ1-5, with 8 bases aligning to TRBD1. CDR3 size: 14 residues. Per the germline V gene, CDR1 is WSHSY and CDR2 is SAAADI. Trimming cost V 10 bases and J 6 bases; bases outside gene matches: 11. CDR3: CATTDRESGQPQHF. CDR3 in DNA: TGCGCCACCACGGACAGGGAGAGCGGTCAGCCCCAGCATTTT.

The chain couples TRBV6-6 to TRBJ1-1; possibly TRBD1 for D (5 bases). The length of the CDR3 is 15 residues. Germline V gene sequence: CDR1 MNHNY, CDR2 SVGAGI (reference sequence). The V end was cut by 5 bases, the J end by 1 base, with 14 bases between. Here the CDR3 reads CASSPRWDENTEAFF. CDR3 nucleotides: TGTGCCAGCAGTCCCCGATGGGACGAGAACACTGAAGCTTTCTTT.

V and J are TRBV19 and TRBJ1-6; no clear D. CDR1 LNHDA and CDR2 SQIVND come from the germline V gene (reference sequence). This CDR3 has 13 residues. The germline V and J ends were trimmed by 7 bases and 8 bases, with 12 bases remaining between them. CDR3 DNA: TGTGCCAGTAAGGCCCGGGAAGATTCACCCCTCCACTTT. This gives the protein CASKAREDSPLHF.

The rearrangement joins TRBV18 to TRBJ2-7; tentative D call: TRBD1 (5 bases). The CDR3 length is 14 residues. Germline assignment: CDR1 KGHSH and CDR2 LQKENI. Trimming removed 6 bases at V and 3 bases at J, with 15 bases between. The CDR3 spells CASSADTGFYEQYF. DNA for the CDR3: TGTGCCAGCTCTGCGGACACAGGATTCTACGAGCAGTACTTC.

This clone appeared a single time. V and J are TRBV18 and TRBJ2-2; maybe TRBD1 (5 bases). The V end lost 8 bases, the J end lost 2 bases, and 12 bases lay between the germline ends. The CDR3 has 14 residues. The germline CDR1 and CDR2 sequences are KGHSH and LQKENI. CDR3 sequence: CASTDRPNTGELFF. DNA of the CDR3: TGTGCCAGCACAGACAGACCCAACACCGGGGAGCTGTTTTTT.

The gene calls are TRBV5-5 and TRBJ1-1; D might be TRBD1 (5 bases). Germline assignment: CDR1 SGHKS and CDR2 YYEKEE (reference sequence). The V gene lost 3 bases and the J gene lost 8 bases, with 11 bases spanning the gap. This CDR3 contains 12 residues. The CDR3, as DNA: TGTGCCAGCAGCTGGGGAGGACAAGAAGCTTTCTTT. Translated, it gives CASSWGGQEAFF.

CDR3 amino acids: CASSAEAEGGYTF. Here the CDR3 DNA reads TGTGCCAGCTCAGCGGAGGCGGAGGGAGGCTACACCTTC. The chain recombines TRBV18 with TRBJ1-2; D uncertain. Germline lookup yields CDR1 KGHSH and CDR2 LQKENI. The CDR3 has 13 amino acids. The V end was cut by 5 bases, the J end by 8 bases, with 15 bases between. Full variable domain (rest looked up from reference TRBV18 and TRBJ1-2): NAGVMQNPRHLVRRRGQEARLRCSPMKGHSHVYWYRQLPEEGLKFMVYLQKENIIDESGMPKERFSAEFPKEGPSILRIQQVVRGDSAAYFCASSAEAEGGYTFGSGTRLTVV.

This clone was picked up one time. This chain links TRBV9 with TRBJ2-7, with 13 bases that match TRBD2. Germline-derived CDR1 and CDR2 are SGDLS and YYNGEE. Trimming cost V 3 bases and J 4 bases; bases outside gene matches: 1. The CDR3 length is 14 residues. This CDR3 is CASSGTSGGYEQYF. The CDR3 nucleotides read TGTGCCAGCAGCGGGACTAGCGGGGGTTACGAGCAGTACTTC.

The rearrangement links TRBV19 to TRBJ2-3; 10 bases are a match to TRBD2. Germline V gives CDR1 LNHDA, CDR2 SQIVND (reference sequence). Germline trimming cut 0 bases from V and 3 bases from J; bases unmatched to any gene: 6. This CDR3 contains 17 residues. The CDR3 loop reads CASSIDTLAGATDTQYF. The CDR3 DNA sequence: TGTGCCAGTAGTATAGATACCCTAGCGGGGGCTACAGATACGCAGTATTTT.

The V gene is TRBV6-6, the J gene TRBJ1-3, with D possibly TRBD1 on 5 matching bases. Between the trimmed V and J ends, which lost 7 bases and 3 bases, there was a span of 19 bases. Germline lookup yields CDR1 MNHNY and CDR2 SVGAGI (reference sequence). The CDR3 loop spans 16 amino acids. The CDR3 coding sequence is TGTGCCAGCAATGGGTTCGGGGGACGTGATGGAAACACCATATATTTT. It specifies CASNGFGGRDGNTIYF.

The rearrangement links TRBV7-9 to TRBJ1-4; TRBD1 matches at 9 bases. This CDR3 is built from 15 residues. Germline lookup yields CDR1 SEHNR and CDR2 FQNEAQ (reference sequence). V trimming: 1 base; J trimming: 7 bases; junction bases outside the gene matches: 4. The CDR3 DNA is TGTGCCAGCAGCTTAGGGACAGGGGCGCGTGAAAAACTGTTTTTT. Protein product: CASSLGTGAREKLFF.

Of note for this clone: Other DNA sequences from this sample encode an identical CDR3 as well. This sequence joins TRBV7-6 and TRBJ1-4; 7 positions match TRBD1. Trimming took 5 bases from V and 3 from J; bases not matched to a gene: 3. The CDR3 extends over 14 amino acids. CDR1 is SGHVS and CDR2 is FNYEAQ in the germline V gene. The chain's CDR3 is CASSTGTANEKLFF. DNA for the CDR3: TGTGCCAGCAGCACCGGGACAGCTAATGAAAAACTGTTTTTT.

The chain carries TRBV2 and TRBJ2-7; D call uncertain. Germline CDR1 and CDR2: SNHLY and FYNNEI. V was pared by 1 base and J by 3 bases, with 19 bases between. The CDR3 has 17 amino acids. The CDR3 nucleotides read TGTGCCAGCAGTGAAGAATCGGGTGGGGAAGGAAACTACGAGCAGTACTTC. Protein product: CASSEESGGEGNYEQYF. The variable domain in full, with the rest retrieved from reference TRBV2 and TRBJ2-7, is EPEVTQTPSHQVTQMGQEVILRCVPISNHLYFYWYRQILGQKVEFLVSFYNNEISEKSEIFDDQFSVERPDGSNFTLKIRSTKLEDSAMYFCASSEESGGEGNYEQYFGPGTRLTVT.

In this sample, this clone turned up once. J is TRBJ1-2 and V is TRBV6-4; D is perhaps TRBD1 (5 bases). Germline CDR1 and CDR2: MRHNA and SNTAGT. Trimming shortened V by 7 bases and J by 2 bases, and 20 bases separated the two germline ends. This CDR3 spans 16 amino acids. CDR3 coding DNA: TGTGCCAGCACTCCCTCCGCTGGGACTGGGAACTATGGCTACACCTTC. It yields the protein CASTPSAGTGNYGYTF.

This rearrangement joins TRBV2 to TRBJ2-3; 7 bases line up with TRBD2. This CDR3 region has 14 residues. V trimming: 2 bases; J trimming: 10 bases; junction bases outside the gene matches: 9. Germline V gene sequence: CDR1 SNHLY, CDR2 FYNNEI. DNA of the CDR3: TGTGCCAGCAGTGAATCGAGCGGGGCTGATCCGCAGTATTTT. Translated: CASSESSGADPQYF.

CDR3 region: CASSWGVGYEQFF. The CDR3 DNA is TGCGCCAGCAGCTGGGGGGTTGGATATGAGCAGTTCTTC. The chain is built from TRBV5-1 and TRBJ2-1; possible D gene TRBD2, 6 bases. Trimming stripped 3 bases from V and 8 bases from J, with 12 bases between. Germline V gene sequence: CDR1 SGHRS, CDR2 YFSETQ. The CDR3 is made up of 13 amino acids.

The J gene is TRBJ1-2, the V gene TRBV29-1, with D tentatively TRBD1 (6 bases). This CDR3 region has 14 residues. Between the trimmed V and J ends, which lost 5 bases and 0 bases, there was a span of 13 bases. Germline CDR1 reads SQVTM; CDR2 reads ANQGSEA. The CDR3 sequence is CSVSKQGPNYGYTF. In nucleotides, the CDR3 is TGCAGCGTTTCTAAACAGGGACCTAACTATGGCTACACCTTC.

The chain recombines TRBV5-6 with TRBJ1-4, with D unresolved. With 5 bases removed from V and 7 bases from J, the gap between germline ends came to 12 bases. CDR3 length: 13 residues. Germline CDR1 is SGHDT and CDR2 is YYEEEE. CDR3 DNA: TGTGCCAGCAGTGATAGACACTTTGAAAAACTGTTTTTT. This sequence encodes CASSDRHFEKLFF. Full variable domain (missing parts from reference TRBV5-6 and TRBJ1-4): DAGVTQSPTHLIKTRGQQVTLRCSPKSGHDTVSWYQQALGQGPQFIFQYYEEEERQRGNFPDRFSGHQFPNYSSELNVNALLLGDSALYLCASSDRHFEKLFFGSGTQLSVL.

This clone was picked up one time. The rearrangement links TRBV2 to TRBJ2-1; D gene unclear. This CDR3 has 12 amino acids. With 6 bases removed from V and 7 bases from J, the gap between germline ends came to 10 bases. Per germline, CDR1 SNHLY and CDR2 FYNNEI. The CDR3 loop is CASSLNTNEQFF. The DNA of the CDR3 is TGTGCCAGCAGCCTTAATACAAATGAGCAGTTCTTC.

This clone was observed once. This chain links TRBV11-2 with TRBJ2-7, with D maybe TRBD1 (5 bases). Germline V gene lookup returns CDR1 SGHAT and CDR2 FQNNGV. The CDR3 runs to 13 residues. V lost 5 bases and J 4 bases, leaving 12 bases between the germline ends. As DNA, the CDR3 is TGTGCCAGCAGCACCCAAGACAGTTACGAGCAGTACTTC. Protein product: CASSTQDSYEQYF. Combining the CDR3 with reference TRBV11-2 and TRBJ2-7 gives the whole variable domain EAGVAQSPRYKIIEKRQSVAFWCNPISGHATLYWYQQILGQGPKLLIQFQNNGVVDDSQLPKDRFSAERLKGVDSTLKIQPAKLEDSAVYLCASSTQDSYEQYFGPGTRLTVT.

The chain employs TRBV30 and TRBJ1-1; the D gene is possibly TRBD1 (5 bases). Germline values: CDR1 GTSNPN, CDR2 SVGIG (reference sequence). V was clipped by 0 bases and J by 0 bases, with 5 bases between them. The CDR3 spans 13 residues. This CDR3 is CAWSVQVNTEAFF. DNA for the CDR3: TGTGCCTGGAGTGTACAGGTGAACACTGAAGCTTTCTTT. Supplemented by reference TRBV30 and TRBJ1-1, the full variable domain reads SQTIHQWPATLVQPVGSPLSLECTVEGTSNPNLYWYRQAAGRGLQLLFYSVGIGQISSEVPQNLSASRPQDRQFILSSKKLLLSDSGFYLCAWSVQVNTEAFFGQGTRLTVV.

The rearrangement uses TRBV27 and TRBJ2-1, with TRBD2 matching 9 bases. Germline CDR1 and CDR2: MNHEY and SMNVEV (reference sequence). The junction had 5 bases not matched to a gene; V was cut back by 2 bases and J by 9 bases. This CDR3 spans 14 amino acids. The CDR3 region has the DNA TGTGCCAGCAGTTTAAGGGTAGCGGGGGTTGAGCAGTTCTTC. Protein product: CASSLRVAGVEQFF.

The chain uses TRBV2 and TRBJ1-5, with 8 nucleotides matching TRBD1. J lost 0 bases, V lost 7 bases, and 5 bases had no gene match. Germline V gives CDR1 SNHLY, CDR2 FYNNEI. This CDR3 is built from 15 residues. The CDR3 spells CASTRTGLSNQPQHF. The CDR3 DNA is TGTGCCAGCACCCGGACAGGGCTTAGCAATCAGCCCCAGCATTTT. The full variable domain, in which reference TRBV2 and TRBJ1-5 provide the parts outside the CDR3, is EPEVTQTPSHQVTQMGQEVILRCVPISNHLYFYWYRQILGQKVEFLVSFYNNEISEKSEIFDDQFSVERPDGSNFTLKIRSTKLEDSAMYFCASTRTGLSNQPQHFGDGTRLSIL.